The 24 T cell receptor beta chains in this list originate from one sample, sequenced in a study of blood T cell repertoires in COVID-19. Using immunoSEQ multiplex PCR, the repertoire was profiled, and TCRdb retains in-frame clones only, with some absent. The sample records some 220,000 clones, 84% being singletons. What was sequenced was peripheral blood. These receptors were taken from a man aged 50 to 60 with active or convalescent COVID-19.

This chain connects TRBV7-9 to TRBJ2-3, with TRBD2 matching 9 bases. Germline values: CDR1 SEHNR, CDR2 FQNEAQ (reference sequence). This CDR3 is built from 16 residues. Trimming took 5 bases from V and 4 from J; bases not matched to a gene: 10. DNA for the CDR3: TGTGCCAGCAGCGGGTATAGCGGGAGTGGCGCAGATACGCAGTATTTT. This sequence encodes CASSGYSGSGADTQYF.

This sequence joins TRBV16 and TRBJ2-7; weak D call: TRBD1 (6 bases). This CDR3 is built from 14 residues. Germline assignment: CDR1 KGHSY and CDR2 FQNENV. V lost 2 bases, J lost 5 bases, and 13 bases lay in between. The CDR3 DNA reads TGTGCCAGCAGCCAAGGGGGCGCGGGCGACGAGCAGTACGTC. The encoded protein is CASSQGGAGDEQYV.

The V gene is TRBV28, the J gene TRBJ1-5; 9 nucleotides agree with TRBD1. This CDR3 is 15 amino acids long. Germline CDR1 reads MDHEN; CDR2 reads SYDVKM. The J segment lost 7 bases and the V segment lost 4 bases, leaving 8 bases of the junction unmatched. The CDR3 protein is CASSSGQGFDQPQHF. The CDR3 DNA reads TGTGCCAGCAGTTCCGGACAGGGGTTTGACCAGCCCCAGCATTTT.

This chain joins TRBV5-1 and TRBJ1-1; 9 bases agree with TRBD1. The CDR3 sequence is 13 residues long. The germline gives CDR1 SGHRS, CDR2 YFSETQ. J lost 5 bases, V lost 4 bases, and 3 bases had no gene match. The CDR3 DNA reads as TGCGCCAGCAGCGCTGACAGGGGGACTGAAGCTTTCTTT. Its protein product is CASSADRGTEAFF.

With respect to this clone: The sample carries other DNA sequences with the same CDR3. This chain connects TRBV4-3 to TRBJ2-7; 9 nucleotides align to TRBD2. Germline-derived CDR1 and CDR2 are LGHNA and YSLEER. The length of the CDR3 is 15 residues. J lost 4 bases, V lost 0 bases, and 4 bases had no gene match. CDR3 sequence: CASSQEASGAYEQYF. The CDR3 DNA is TGCGCCAGCAGCCAAGAGGCTAGCGGGGCTTACGAGCAGTACTTC.

The V and J genes are TRBV5-4 and TRBJ2-1; no definite D call. This CDR3 contains 14 residues. Trimming took 4 bases from V and 5 from J, leaving 13 bases between them. CDR1 and CDR2 from the germline V gene are SGHNT and YYREEE (reference sequence). The CDR3 DNA sequence: TGTGCCAGCAGCGCCAGGCAGGTGAACAATGAGCAGTTCTTC. As protein: CASSARQVNNEQFF.

In its sample, this clone was seen once. The chain recombines TRBV28 with TRBJ1-1; D is undetermined. The CDR3 covers 12 residues. Germline-derived CDR1 and CDR2 are MDHEN and SYDVKM. Trimming removed 3 bases from V and 6 bases from J, with 8 bases in between. CDR3 amino acids: CASSLSFPEAFF. In DNA form, the CDR3 reads TGTGCCAGCAGTTTGTCGTTCCCTGAAGCTTTCTTT.

V usage is TRBV11-2 and J usage is TRBJ1-1; no clear D gene. Per germline, CDR1 SGHAT and CDR2 FQNNGV. The CDR3 totals 11 residues. V lost 5 bases to trimming and J lost 8 bases, with 9 bases between them. CDR3 protein: CASSAEVEAFF. The DNA of the CDR3 is TGTGCCAGCAGCGCCGAGGTAGAAGCTTTCTTT.

This clone was counted between two and nine times. This chain joins TRBV27 and TRBJ2-2, with TRBD2 as a possible D gene (6 bases). Per the germline V gene, CDR1 is MNHEY and CDR2 is SMNVEV (reference sequence). This CDR3 contains 14 residues. Deletions cut 3 bases from V and 3 bases from J, with 8 bases between. CDR3 in amino acids: CASSLEGHTGELFF. DNA for the CDR3: TGTGCCAGCAGTTTGGAGGGGCACACCGGGGAGCTGTTTTTT.

The chain recombines TRBV18 with TRBJ2-7; 8 nucleotides match TRBD1. Germline V gene data show CDR1 as KGHSH and CDR2 as LQKENI. J lost 5 bases, V lost 4 bases, and 16 bases had no gene match. The CDR3 contains 17 residues. The CDR3 DNA reads TGTGCCAGCTCACTCATCCCTCCCGGACAGGGCCTCAACGAGCAGTACTTC. The encoded protein is CASSLIPPGQGLNEQYF.

The CDR3 DNA reads TGTGCCAGCGACGGGTACAATGAGCAGTTCTTC. Protein sequence: CASDGYNEQFF. The chain has TRBV5-6 and TRBJ2-1; D not certain. CDR1 SGHDT and CDR2 YYEEEE come from the germline V gene. The CDR3 length is 11 residues. The V end lost 7 bases, the J end lost 4 bases, and 6 bases lay between the germline ends.

This chain joins TRBV24-1 and TRBJ2-2; D is ambiguous. The CDR3 contains 12 residues. Germline V gene lookup returns CDR1 KGHDR and CDR2 SFDVKD. The V and J ends lost 9 bases and 3 bases respectively, with 7 bases between them. The CDR3 DNA follows: TGTGCCACCGAACACGACACCGGGGAGCTGTTTTTT. The encoded protein is CATEHDTGELFF.

This chain connects TRBV4-1 to TRBJ1-2, with D perhaps matching TRBD1 (5 bases). The length of the CDR3 is 14 residues. CDR1 MGHRA and CDR2 YSYEKL come from the germline V gene. The V and J ends lost 1 base and 2 bases respectively, with 8 bases between them. The CDR3: CASSQGGRNYGYTF. CDR3 in DNA: TGCGCCAGCAGCCAAGGGGGGAGGAACTATGGCTACACCTTC.

The chain links TRBV6-2 or TRBV6-3 to TRBJ1-2, with 7 bases matching TRBD1. With V trimmed by 4 bases and J by 4 bases, 18 bases remained unmatched. This CDR3 is 18 amino acids long. Germline lookup yields CDR1 MNHEY and CDR2 SVGEGT. The CDR3 reads CASSSQRGLGTALYGYTF. The CDR3 DNA sequence: TGTGCCAGCAGTTCCCAACGGGGCCTCGGGACAGCCCTCTATGGCTACACCTTC.

The chain recombines TRBV19 with TRBJ1-2; D is ambiguous. Germline CDR1 reads LNHDA; CDR2 reads SQIVND (reference sequence). The CDR3 is 14 amino acids. V lost 0 bases and J 3 bases, leaving 8 bases between the germline ends. CDR3 in DNA: TGTGCCAGTAGTATAGATCCGGGGTACTATGGCTACACCTTC. Translated: CASSIDPGYYGYTF.

The chain carries TRBV19 and TRBJ2-1; 8 nucleotides match TRBD1. Losses at the gene ends were 1 base for V and 12 bases for J; bases not matched to a gene: 8. CDR3 length: 14 amino acids. Germline V gives CDR1 LNHDA, CDR2 SQIVND (reference sequence). CDR3 sequence reads: CASSIARQGMGQFF. As DNA, the CDR3 is TGTGCCAGTAGTATAGCCCGACAGGGGATGGGGCAGTTCTTC.

The V call is TRBV5-1, the J call TRBJ1-2; TRBD1 matches at 9 bases. In germline, CDR1 is SGHRS, CDR2 YFSETQ. With 4 bases clipped from V and 6 bases from J, the junction kept 10 bases outside the gene matches. This CDR3 is built from 15 residues. CDR3 coding DNA: TGCGCCAGCAGCCCGGCGGGACAGGGATCCCATGGCTACACCTTC. Encoded protein: CASSPAGQGSHGYTF.

The chain uses TRBV7-2 and TRBJ2-1, with D maybe TRBD1 (6 bases). The CDR3 consists of 15 residues. Germline values: CDR1 SGHTA, CDR2 FQGNSA. V was shortened by 5 bases and J by 4 bases, with 15 bases between the two germline ends. The CDR3 DNA sequence: TGTGCCAGCAGCGTTGGACAGTTGATATACAATGAGCAGTTCTTC. The encoded protein is CASSVGQLIYNEQFF.

This clone was counted between two and nine times. This chain links TRBV4-1 with TRBJ1-1; no firm D call. V lost 4 bases and J lost 6, with 12 bases in between. Germline V CDR1 and CDR2: MGHRA, YSYEKL. This CDR3 contains 13 residues. The CDR3 loop is CASSRTLRAEAFF. The CDR3 nucleotides read TGCGCCAGCAGCCGGACTTTAAGGGCTGAAGCTTTCTTT.

The chain combines TRBV6-2 or TRBV6-3 with TRBJ2-5, with TRBD1 matching over 8 bases. CDR3 length: 17 residues. In germline, CDR1 is MNHEY, CDR2 SVGEGT. Losses at the gene ends were 5 bases for V and 4 bases for J; bases not matched to a gene: 15. CDR3 amino acids: CASSMYKRDRPRETQYF. CDR3 nucleotide sequence: TGTGCCAGCAGTATGTACAAACGGGACAGGCCAAGAGAGACCCAGTACTTC.

The chain links TRBV9 to TRBJ2-1, with D unresolved. V was cut by 0 bases and J by 1 base, with 8 bases left in between. There are 15 residues in the CDR3. Germline V gives CDR1 SGDLS, CDR2 YYNGEE. In DNA form, the CDR3 reads TGTGCCAGCAGCGTAGGCGTGGTTTCCTACAATGAGCAGTTCTTC. This sequence encodes CASSVGVVSYNEQFF.

V and J are TRBV6-5 and TRBJ2-7, with unresolved D. CDR3 length: 16 residues. The germline CDR1 and CDR2 sequences are MNHEY and SVGAGI. The V end lost 4 bases, the J end lost 0 bases, and 16 bases lay between the germline ends. The CDR3 reads CASSFVSGESSYEQYV. CDR3 DNA sequence: TGTGCCAGCAGTTTTGTCTCGGGTGAGAGCTCCTACGAGCAGTACGTC.

This rearrangement joins TRBV24-1 to TRBJ2-1; D perhaps matches TRBD2 (7 bases). Germline CDR1 reads KGHDR; CDR2 reads SFDVKD. This CDR3 comprises 16 residues. V shed 1 base and J shed 9 bases, with 18 bases lying between them. The DNA of the CDR3 is TGTGCCACCAGTGATTTTGAGGGGGTCGGGGGGCCTGAGCAGTTCTTC. This translates into CATSDFEGVGGPEQFF.

This chain links TRBV5-6 with TRBJ2-7; D gene uncertain. V was shortened by 1 base and J by 1 base, with 15 bases between the two germline ends. Germline V gene sequence: CDR1 SGHDT, CDR2 YYEEEE. The length of the CDR3 is 16 residues. In DNA form, the CDR3 reads TGTGCCAGCAGCTTGTTTATGGTACTCAATTCCTACGAGCAGTACTTC. Protein product: CASSLFMVLNSYEQYF. The variable domain in full, with the rest retrieved from reference TRBV5-6 and TRBJ2-7, is DAGVTQSPTHLIKTRGQQVTLRCSPKSGHDTVSWYQQALGQGPQFIFQYYEEEERQRGNFPDRFSGHQFPNYSSELNVNALLLGDSALYLCASSLFMVLNSYEQYFGPGTRLTVT.